Listed below are T cell receptor beta chains from one sample, sequenced in a study of PD-L1 blockade in urothelial cancer. The repertoire was sequenced with immunoSEQ multiplex PCR; TCRdb's copy has only in-frame clones and lacks some. Among 85,000 to 95,000 clones listed, 85% to 90% were seen once. The sample here was PBMCs, taken around atezolizumab (anti-PD-L1) treatment. Receptors originate from a man aged 60-69 years with urothelial cancer. CDR3s include the opening cysteine and the closing phenylalanine or tryptophan. The D gene is left open where the match is weak. The listing skips clone size in some rows; elsewhere it reads once, few, many or a size class.

V,D,J,size,DNA,CDR3
TRBV13,TRBD2,TRBJ2-3,-,TGTGCCAGCAGTATACTAGCGGGGGGGGAAGATACGCAGTATTTT,CASSILAGGEDTQYF
TRBV7-2,TRBD1,TRBJ1-1,-,TGTGCCAGCAGCTTCTCGGGACAGTACCAAAGTCCCACTGAAGCTTTCTTT,CASSFSGQYQSPTEAFF
TRBV28,TRBD2,TRBJ2-5,-,TGTGCCAGCAGTTTCGGGTCTAGCGGGGGTGGGGAGACCCAGTACTTC,CASSFGSSGGGETQYF
TRBV12-5,-,TRBJ2-2,-,TGTGCTAGTGGTCCTTCTGGGGCACCGAACACCGGGGAGCTGTTTTTT,CASGPSGAPNTGELFF
TRBV5-1,-,TRBJ1-1,few,TGCGCCAGCAGCTGGGGACAGAACACTGAAGCTTTCTTT,CASSWGQNTEAFF
TRBV10-3,TRBD1,TRBJ1-4,-,TGTGCCATCAGTGACCGTAAGACAGGGGCTGAAGGTGAAAAACTGTTTTTT,CAISDRKTGAEGEKLFF
TRBV28,TRBD1,TRBJ1-2,-,TGTGCCAGCAGTTCCGGACAGGGGTCCAAAAGCGGGTATGGCTACACCTTC,CASSSGQGSKSGYGYTF
TRBV2,-,TRBJ1-5,once,TGTGCCAGCAGGGGGCAGAGCAATCAGCCCCAGCATTTT,CASRGQSNQPQHF
TRBV7-3,-,TRBJ1-1,-,TGTGCCAGCAGCTTAGGCGGCAAGAACACTGAAGCTTTCTTT,CASSLGGKNTEAFF
TRBV9,TRBD1,TRBJ2-7,-,TGTGCCAGCAGCGTAGCCACCGGGACAGGGAGCTCCTACGAGCAGTACTTC,CASSVATGTGSSYEQYF
TRBV6-5,TRBD1,TRBJ1-6,-,TGTGCCAGCAGTTACGGGACAGGGGTCTCACCCCTCCACTTT,CASSYGTGVSPLHF
TRBV4-3,TRBD2,TRBJ2-7,-,TGCGCCAGCAGCCAAGATCGCGGGGGGGGCTACGAGCAGTACTTC,CASSQDRGGGYEQYF
TRBV7-2,-,TRBJ1-2,-,TGTGCCAGCAGCTTAACGCTGGGGGCCAACGGCTACACCTTC,CASSLTLGANGYTF
TRBV9,TRBD2,TRBJ2-5,once,TGTGCCAGCAGCGCAGGGACTAGCGGGGGGGACCAAGAGACCCAGTACTTC,CASSAGTSGGDQETQYF
TRBV19,-,TRBJ2-1,-,TGTGCCAGTAGCTCGATACAGGGAATAGCCTACAATGAGCAGTTCTTC,CASSSIQGIAYNEQFF
TRBV7-8,TRBD1,TRBJ2-3,-,TGTGCCAGCAGACCCGACAGGGGGGCGCAGTATTTT,CASRPDRGAQYF
TRBV2,TRBD1,TRBJ2-2,-,TGTGCCAGCAGTGGGGGACAGGGGACCGGGGAGCTGTTTTTT,CASSGGQGTGELFF
TRBV23-1,-,TRBJ1-1,once,TGCGCCAGCAGTCAACGTGGAGGTCCCACTGAAGCTTTCTTT,CASSQRGGPTEAFF
TRBV21-1,-,TRBJ1-4,-,TGTGCCAGCAGCAGGGACAGGGGCGTAAATGAAAAACTGTTTTTT,CASSRDRGVNEKLFF
TRBV11-2,-,TRBJ2-7,-,TGTGCCAGCAGCTTAAGTGCCACCGACCACGAGCGGTACTTC,CASSLSATDHERYF
TRBV28,TRBD2,TRBJ2-5,once,TGTGCCAGCCGTAGAGCGGGAGGTGGTGAGACCCAGTACTTC,CASRRAGGGETQYF
TRBV7-8,-,TRBJ1-5,-,TGTGCCAGCAGCTTAGAAAAAAGGGGAATAGGGGACAATCAGCCCCAGCATTTT,CASSLEKRGIGDNQPQHF
TRBV4-1,TRBD2,TRBJ2-4,once,TGCGCCAGCAGCCAAGGACTAGCGGGGGCTTTCAGAAACATTCAGTACTTC,CASSQGLAGAFRNIQYF
TRBV28,TRBD1,TRBJ2-7,-,TGTGCCAGCATCCAACCCGACAGGGCACAATTCCACTTC,CASIQPDRAQFHF
TRBV2,TRBD1,TRBJ2-1,-,TGTGCCAGCAGTAGGGGGACAGGGAGCAATGAGCAGTTCTTC,CASSRGTGSNEQFF
TRBV15,-,TRBJ1-5,once,TGTGCCACCAGCAGAGATCGGGGCAATCAGCCCCAGCATTTT,CATSRDRGNQPQHF
TRBV27,TRBD1,TRBJ1-1,-,TGTGCCAGCAGTTTGACAGGGGGCGAGGACACTGAAGCTTTCTTT,CASSLTGGEDTEAFF
TRBV18,TRBD2,TRBJ2-7,-,TGTGCCAGCTCACCAGGCCTAGCGGGAGGGATCGAGCAGTACTTC,CASSPGLAGGIEQYF